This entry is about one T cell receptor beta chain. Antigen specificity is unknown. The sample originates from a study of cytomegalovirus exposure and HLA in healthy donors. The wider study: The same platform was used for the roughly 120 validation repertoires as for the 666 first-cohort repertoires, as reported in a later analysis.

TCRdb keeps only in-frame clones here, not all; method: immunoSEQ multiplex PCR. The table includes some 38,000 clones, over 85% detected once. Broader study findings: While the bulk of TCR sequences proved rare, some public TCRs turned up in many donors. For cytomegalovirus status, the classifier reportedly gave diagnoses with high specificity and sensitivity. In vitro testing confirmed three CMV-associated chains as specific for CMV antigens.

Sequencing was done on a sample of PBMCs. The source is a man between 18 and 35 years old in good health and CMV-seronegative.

CDR3 coding DNA: TGCAGTGCTGGGGACAGTGAAAAAGCTTTCTTT. Its protein is CSAGDSEKAFF. V and J are TRBV20-1 and TRBJ1-1; 7 bases agree with TRBD1. Trimming took 5 bases from V and 9 from J; bases not matched to a gene: 6. CDR1 and CDR2 (germline): DFQATT, SNEGSKA (reference sequence). The CDR3 runs to 11 residues.